Each of the 24 T cell receptor beta chains below was sequenced from the same sample in a study of blood T cell repertoires in COVID-19 (dated by TCRdb to between 2020 and 2021). Receptors were amplified or captured by the immunoSEQ multiplex PCR assay. TCRdb retrieved this table from immuneACCESS and kept in-frame rearrangements only. Not all clones are present; in checked studies, unresolved V genes account for under half, and no reason is known for the remainder. The sample table holds 97,000 or so clones, of which 79% were seen once. The ten most abundant clones make up roughly 20% of the sample. The sample consisted of peripheral blood. These receptors were obtained from a woman older than 75 with active or convalescent COVID-19.

The chain joins TRBV6-6 to TRBJ2-7, with a possible D match to TRBD2 (6 bases). CDR3 length: 14 residues. Germline CDR1 MNHNY, CDR2 SVGAGI (reference sequence). The V end lost 9 bases, the J end lost 1 base, and 16 bases lay between the germline ends. CDR3 amino acids: CASVGSLLSYEQYF. CDR3 nucleotides: TGTGCCAGTGTCGGGAGTCTGTTATCCTACGAGCAGTACTTC.

The chain carries TRBV7-8 and TRBJ1-1, with TRBD1 identical over 10 bases. V gave up 3 bases and J gave up 1 base; unmatched junction bases: 5. In germline, CDR1 is SGHVS, CDR2 FQNEAQ. The CDR3 sequence is 16 residues long. The CDR3 bases are TGTGCCAGCAGCTTTCGGACAGGGGGTAGGAACACTGAAGCTTTCTTT. It translates to CASSFRTGGRNTEAFF. Full variable domain (outside the CDR3, taken from reference TRBV7-8 and TRBJ1-1): GAGVSQSPRYKVAKRGQDVALRCDPISGHVSLFWYQQALGQGPEFLTYFQNEAQLDKSGLPSDRFFAERPEGSVSTLKIQRTQQEDSAVYLCASSFRTGGRNTEAFFGQGTRLTVV.

The V and J genes are TRBV7-9 and TRBJ2-1; 12 bases agree with TRBD2. Germline CDR1 is SEHNR and CDR2 is FQNEAQ (reference sequence). With 5 bases clipped from V and 0 bases from J, the junction kept 8 bases outside the gene matches. The CDR3 consists of 18 residues. CDR3 sequence reads: CASSIGLAGPSSYNEQFF. CDR3 in DNA: TGTGCCAGCAGCATCGGACTAGCGGGACCGAGCTCCTACAATGAGCAGTTCTTC.

The chain uses TRBV6-1 and TRBJ2-7, with D possibly matching TRBD1 (6 bases). The ends were cut back, 2 bases at V and 7 bases at J, with 24 bases in the middle. The CDR3 covers 17 residues. The germline gives CDR1 MNHNS, CDR2 SASEGT. CDR3 in amino acids: CASSERPSTGLLSEQYF. The CDR3 DNA sequence: TGTGCCAGCAGTGAAAGGCCTAGTACAGGGCTACTAAGTGAGCAGTACTTC.

A word on this clone: The same CDR3 also results from other DNA sequences found in this sample. The rearrangement links TRBV28 to TRBJ2-7; the D gene is possibly TRBD2 (6 bases). The CDR3 spans 13 residues. V was trimmed by 2 bases and J by 2 bases, leaving 7 bases between them. Per the germline V gene, CDR1 is MDHEN and CDR2 is SYDVKM. CDR3 loop: CASSLGGTYEQYF. The DNA for the CDR3 is TGTGCCAGCAGTTTAGGGGGGACCTACGAGCAGTACTTC. The variable domain in full, completed from reference TRBV28 and TRBJ2-7, reads DVKVTQSSRYLVKRTGEKVFLECVQDMDHENMFWYRQDPGLGLRLIYFSYDVKMKEKGDIPEGYSVSREKKERFSLILESASTNQTSMYLCASSLGGTYEQYFGPGTRLTVT.

The chain employs TRBV9 and TRBJ2-1, with D perhaps matching TRBD2 (6 bases). This CDR3 is built from 13 residues. CDR1 and CDR2 from the germline V gene are SGDLS and YYNGEE. The germline V and J ends were trimmed by 4 bases and 10 bases, with 15 bases remaining between them. Here the CDR3 DNA reads TGTGCCAGCAGCCCCAGGTGGGGGGAAGAGCAGTTCTTC. It specifies CASSPRWGEEQFF.

The chain carries TRBV5-8 and TRBJ2-1; 12 bases line up with TRBD2. V shed 2 bases, J shed 3 bases, and the junction held 0 bases outside the gene matches. The germline V gene encodes CDR1 SGHTS and CDR2 YDEGEE. The CDR3 covers 15 residues. The CDR3 region is CASSLLAGGYNEQFF. DNA of the CDR3: TGTGCCAGCAGCTTACTAGCGGGGGGCTACAATGAGCAGTTCTTC.

The genes are TRBV10-3 and TRBJ2-3; TRBD1 aligns across 7 bases. The length of the CDR3 is 14 residues. The V gene end was trimmed by 10 bases and the J gene end by 3 bases; junction bases not matched to a gene: 10. Germline V CDR1 and CDR2: ENHRY, SYGVKD. CDR3 nucleotides: TGTGCCACCCTACAGGGGATGAGTACAGATACGCAGTATTTT. It is translated as CATLQGMSTDTQYF.

V and J are TRBV28 and TRBJ1-3; TRBD1 might be the D (6 bases). The germline V gene encodes CDR1 MDHEN and CDR2 SYDVKM. V lost 4 bases, J lost 2 bases, and 15 bases lay in between. The CDR3 covers 16 residues. Here the CDR3 reads CASSSTGWMAGNTIYF. In nucleotides, the CDR3 is TGTGCCAGCAGTTCTACAGGGTGGATGGCTGGAAACACCATATATTTT. Full variable domain (remainder filled in from reference TRBV28 and TRBJ1-3): DVKVTQSSRYLVKRTGEKVFLECVQDMDHENMFWYRQDPGLGLRLIYFSYDVKMKEKGDIPEGYSVSREKKERFSLILESASTNQTSMYLCASSSTGWMAGNTIYFGEGSWLTVV.

Here the CDR3 DNA reads TGTGCCAGCAGCTCCCCTTCTGAAGCTTTCTTT. Its translation is CASSSPSEAFF. The chain uses TRBV7-3 and TRBJ1-1, with no clear D. CDR3 length: 11 amino acids. The germline V gene encodes CDR1 SGHTA and CDR2 FQGTGA. The germline V and J ends were trimmed by 4 bases and 6 bases, with 6 bases remaining between them.

This clone came up a few times. The chain couples TRBV12-3 or TRBV12-4 to TRBJ1-6, with D perhaps TRBD1 (5 bases). This CDR3 has 13 residues. V was cut by 6 bases and J by 5 bases, with 8 bases left in between. The CDR3 DNA follows: TGTGCCAGCAGGCGGGGCCATAATTCACCCCTCCACTTT. It is translated as CASRRGHNSPLHF.

The rearrangement links TRBV5-8 to TRBJ2-1; 11 bases map to TRBD2. Unmatched junction bases numbered 4, after V lost 4 bases and J lost 1 base. This CDR3 region has 16 residues. CDR1 SGHTS and CDR2 YDEGEE come from the germline V gene. CDR3: CASSASGRTSYNEQFF. As DNA, the CDR3 is TGTGCCAGCAGCGCTAGCGGGAGGACGTCCTACAATGAGCAGTTCTTC.

This rearrangement joins TRBV3-1 (or the pseudogene TRBV3-2) to TRBJ2-5; no definite D call. V shed 3 bases and J shed 4 bases, with 9 bases lying between them. The germline V gene encodes CDR1 LGHDT and CDR2 YNNKEL (reference sequence). The CDR3 consists of 13 residues. The chain's CDR3 is CASSQWVAETQYF. The CDR3 DNA sequence: TGTGCCAGCAGCCAGTGGGTAGCAGAGACCCAGTACTTC.

This clone turned up a few times. This chain joins TRBV25-1 and TRBJ1-1; 7 bases fit TRBD1. CDR3 length: 14 residues. V gave up 5 bases and J gave up 4 bases; unmatched junction bases: 7. CDR1 and CDR2 from the germline V gene are MGHDK and SYGVNS. The CDR3, as DNA: TGTGCCAGCAGTACCCACTACAGGGGCACTGAAGCTTTCTTT. It is translated as CASSTHYRGTEAFF.

The rearrangement links TRBV7-9 to TRBJ2-7; D is unresolved. The germline V gene encodes CDR1 SEHNR and CDR2 FQNEAQ (reference sequence). Trimming cost V 3 bases and J 3 bases, with 18 bases left between them. CDR3 length equals 16 residues. This chain's CDR3 is CASSFTGVTAHYEQYF. The CDR3 DNA reads TGTGCCAGCAGCTTCACTGGAGTAACCGCCCACTACGAGCAGTACTTC.

The V gene is TRBV19, the J gene TRBJ2-7; possible D gene TRBD2, 6 bases. This CDR3 spans 13 amino acids. The germline V gene encodes CDR1 LNHDA and CDR2 SQIVND (reference sequence). Trimming removed 2 bases from V and 4 bases from J, with 9 bases in between. The CDR3 is CASSIPGEYEQYF. As DNA, the CDR3 is TGTGCCAGTAGTATACCGGGAGAGTACGAGCAGTACTTC.

This chain connects TRBV6-1 to TRBJ1-5; D is unresolved. This CDR3 spans 16 amino acids. Germline V gene sequence: CDR1 MNHNS, CDR2 SASEGT. V was shortened by 0 bases and J by 2 bases, with 11 bases between the two germline ends. Written as DNA, the CDR3 is TGTGCCAGCAGTGAAGCTAGCGGAATAGGCAATCAGCCCCAGCATTTT. It encodes CASSEASGIGNQPQHF.

The rearrangement uses TRBV19 and TRBJ2-5; 9 bases align to TRBD2. The CDR3 extends over 20 amino acids. Germline values: CDR1 LNHDA, CDR2 SQIVND (reference sequence). V shed 3 bases and J 1 base; nucleotides not matched to a gene: 18. CDR3 sequence (DNA): TGTGCCAGTAGTATCCGTCACCCGAGCGGGAGGCCCTCGGGCCAAGAGACCCAGTACTTC. Encoded protein: CASSIRHPSGRPSGQETQYF.

V is TRBV11-3 and J is TRBJ1-1; tentative D call: TRBD1 (6 bases). The germline V and J ends were trimmed by 4 bases and 5 bases, with 17 bases remaining between them. This CDR3 comprises 15 residues. CDR1 is SGHNT and CDR2 is YENEEA in the germline V gene. The CDR3 loop is CASSSNPTGSTEAFF. CDR3 bases: TGTGCCAGCAGCTCGAACCCTACAGGGAGTACTGAAGCTTTCTTT.

Details on this clone: An end of the junction does not agree with germline; a read error may underlie this. This chain joins TRBV6-5 and TRBJ1-3, with 9 positions matching TRBD1. This CDR3 comprises 16 residues. In germline, CDR1 is MNHEY, CDR2 SVGAGI. CDR3 in amino acids: CASSYLRGQGGNTIYF. Written as DNA, the CDR3 is TGTGCCAGCAGCTACTTGAGGGGACAGGGAGGAAACACCATATATTTT.

The J gene is TRBJ1-1, the V gene TRBV4-1; no firm D call. This CDR3 contains 15 residues. Germline assignment: CDR1 MGHRA and CDR2 YSYEKL. V lost 4 bases and J 0 bases, leaving 12 bases between the germline ends. In DNA, the CDR3 is TGCGCCAGCAGCCGTGGCAGCGATATGAACACTGAAGCTTTCTTT. As protein: CASSRGSDMNTEAFF.

The rearrangement links TRBV6-5 to TRBJ2-7; D might be TRBD1 (6 bases). The ends were cut back, 2 bases at V and 7 bases at J, with 21 bases in the middle. The CDR3 runs 16 residues. The germline gives CDR1 MNHEY, CDR2 SVGAGI. The CDR3 nucleotides read TGTGCCAGCAGTTACCCGACAATCACAGGGTCGGAAGAGCAGTACTTC. As protein: CASSYPTITGSEEQYF.

The J gene is TRBJ2-7, the V gene TRBV6-2 or TRBV6-3; D is perhaps TRBD2 (5 bases). CDR1 is MNHEY, CDR2 SVGEGT, per germline. The CDR3 has 16 residues. Trimming stripped 0 bases from V and 2 bases from J, with 14 bases between. Here the CDR3 DNA reads TGTGCCAGCAGTTACTCGCAGTTACGGAGGCCCTACGAGCAGTACTTC. Encoded protein: CASSYSQLRRPYEQYF.

V gene TRBV4-3 combines with J gene TRBJ1-1, with D possibly being TRBD1 (6 bases). The germline V gene encodes CDR1 LGHNA and CDR2 YSLEER. The length of the CDR3 is 14 residues. Trimming left V 3 bases short and J 4 bases short, with 12 bases between. The CDR3 region has the DNA TGCGCCAGCAGCCATTCTCGAGGGGGCACTGAAGCTTTCTTT. Its protein is CASSHSRGGTEAFF.